This is a list of T cell receptor beta chains from one sample in a study of cytomegalovirus exposure and HLA in healthy donors. TCRdb's copy holds only in-frame clones and misses some; the assay was immunoSEQ multiplex PCR. The repertoire holds some 130,000 clones, with roughly four fifths as singletons. The specimen was PBMCs. These receptors all stem from a woman aged 55-70 years in good health and CMV-seronegative. CDR3s include the opening cysteine and the closing phenylalanine or tryptophan. A D gene is named only where the DNA matches it firmly. Rows may omit the clone size; those that give it use once, few, many or a size class.

d_gene	abundance	v_gene	j_gene	CDR3aa	CDR3nt
TRBD1	-	TRBV29-1	TRBJ2-3	CSVRQGQADTQYF	TGCAGCGTCAGACAGGGACAGGCAGATACGCAGTATTTT
-	-	TRBV18	TRBJ1-2	CASSPGGALVRYTF	TGTGCCAGCTCACCGGGGGGGGCACTAGTTCGCTACACCTTC
-	-	TRBV28	TRBJ2-2	CASSPFTGELFF	TGTGCCAGCAGTCCCTTCACCGGGGAGCTGTTTTTT
TRBD1	-	TRBV28	TRBJ1-2	CASIRTGGRGYGYTF	TGTGCCAGCATCCGGACAGGGGGGAGAGGCTATGGCTACACCTTC
TRBD1	once	TRBV19	TRBJ2-5	CASSDRGNQETQYF	TGTGCCAGTAGCGACAGGGGGAACCAAGAGACCCAGTACTTC
-	-	TRBV28	TRBJ1-5	CASTRGGARNQPQHF	TGTGCCAGCACCCGGGGGGGGGCCCGCAATCAGCCCCAGCATTTT
TRBD1	-	TRBV5-1	TRBJ1-5	CASSLGGGDGNQPQHF	TGCGCCAGCAGCTTGGGAGGGGGCGATGGCAATCAGCCCCAGCATTTT
TRBD2	-	TRBV7-6	TRBJ2-3	CASSSPSGRTTDTQYF	TGTGCCAGCAGCTCCCCTAGCGGGAGAACTACAGATACGCAGTATTTT
-	once	TRBV5-1	TRBJ1-2	CASSLRDSPWGYTF	TGCGCCAGCAGCCTACGGGACTCCCCCTGGGGCTACACCTTC
TRBD1	-	TRBV28	TRBJ2-7	CASSPSADRVFFYEQYF	TGTGCCAGCAGTCCCTCGGCTGACAGGGTTTTCTTCTACGAGCAGTACTTC
-	-	TRBV30	TRBJ1-1	CAWSRDTNTEAFF	TGTGCCTGGAGTCGGGACACCAACACTGAAGCTTTCTTT
TRBD1	once	TRBV5-6	TRBJ1-4	CASSYFTGDATNEKLFF	TGTGCCAGCAGCTACTTTACAGGGGATGCAACTAATGAAAAACTGTTTTTT
-	-	TRBV10-3	TRBJ1-3	CAIKGTSARDPSGNTIYF	TGTGCCATCAAGGGGACATCAGCTAGGGACCCCTCTGGAAACACCATATATTTT
TRBD1	-	TRBV2	TRBJ1-1	CASSDGTGSANTEAFF	TGTGCCAGCAGTGACGGGACAGGGTCGGCTAACACTGAAGCTTTCTTT
TRBD1	-	TRBV28	TRBJ1-1	CASSGPGTGYEAFF	TGTGCCAGCAGTGGCCCCGGGACAGGGTATGAAGCTTTCTTT
-	-	TRBV9	TRBJ2-5	CASSVSGRETQYF	TGTGCCAGCAGCGTATCGGGGAGGGAGACCCAGTACTTC
TRBD2	-	TRBV7-8	TRBJ2-7	CASSFASGRLSYEQYF	TGTGCCAGCAGCTTTGCTAGCGGGAGGCTTTCCTACGAGCAGTACTTC
TRBD1	-	TRBV11-2	TRBJ2-2	CASSLDRGNTGELFF	TGTGCCAGCAGCCTAGACAGGGGGAACACCGGGGAGCTGTTTTTT
-	-	TRBV9	TRBJ2-5	CASGGGALGTQYF	TGTGCCAGCGGCGGAGGCGCGCTTGGGACCCAGTACTTC
-	-	TRBV4-1	TRBJ2-3	CASSQDLAPRGTDTQYF	TGCGCCAGCAGCCAAGATCTGGCACCTCGAGGGACAGATACGCAGTATTTT
-	-	TRBV5-1	TRBJ2-1	CASSLFPGGLSNEQFF	TGCGCCAGCAGCTTGTTTCCGGGGGGCTTGAGCAATGAGCAGTTCTTC
-	once	TRBV5-8	TRBJ1-4	CASSLGGSATNEKLFF	TGTGCCAGCAGCTTGGGGGGCTCTGCAACTAATGAAAAACTGTTTTTT
-	-	TRBV7-6	TRBJ1-1	CASSSQENTEAFF	TGTGCCAGCAGCTCACAGGAGAACACTGAAGCTTTCTTT
-	-	TRBV7-3	TRBJ2-2	CASSSTDTRQNGELFF	TGTGCCAGCAGTTCCACGGACACACGACAGAACGGGGAGCTGTTTTTT
TRBD1	-	TRBV19	TRBJ1-1	CASSSDGQALIKAFF	TGTGCCAGTAGTAGCGATGGACAGGCCCTTATTAAAGCTTTCTTT
-	-	TRBV11-1	TRBJ2-7	CASSLWSGDIYEQYF	TGTGCCAGCAGCTTATGGTCAGGGGACATCTACGAGCAGTACTTC
-	-	TRBV6-5	TRBJ2-5	CASSYSLLASATQYF	TGTGCCAGCAGTTACTCCCTTCTCGCTAGCGCCACCCAGTACTTC
-	once	TRBV7-8	TRBJ2-7	CASSLPQGAKPKEQYF	TGTGCCAGCAGCTTACCTCAGGGCGCCAAACCTAAGGAGCAGTACTTC
TRBD1	-	TRBV6-5	TRBJ1-2	CASSPGQGFGGYTF	TGTGCCAGCAGCCCGGGACAGGGCTTTGGAGGCTACACCTTC
-	-	TRBV5-1	TRBJ1-5	CASSRSGGQPQHF	TGCGCCAGCAGCCGTTCGGGGGGTCAGCCCCAGCATTTT
TRBD1	-	TRBV2	TRBJ2-1	CASSDGIGTGGIYEQFF	TGTGCCAGCAGTGATGGTATTGGGACAGGGGGCATCTATGAGCAGTTCTTC